What follows are 27 T cell receptor beta chains derived from one specimen sequenced in a study of blood T cell repertoires in COVID-19. The table came from immunoSEQ multiplex PCR; TCRdb's copy has only in-frame clones and leaves some out. The sample has about 16,000 clones, roughly 81% seen once. The sample comprised peripheral blood. Receptor source: a man aged 60-69 years with acute or convalescent COVID-19.

This clone was counted once. The chain uses TRBV10-3 and TRBJ2-1; tentatively, D is TRBD1 (6 bases). The length of the CDR3 is 11 residues. The ends were cut back, 9 bases at V and 10 bases at J, with 13 bases in the middle. CDR1 is ENHRY and CDR2 is SYGVKD in the germline V gene. CDR3 DNA: TGTGCCATTCGTCGGGGACAAGAGCAGTTCTTC. Translation gives CAIRRGQEQFF.

The CDR3 spells CASSSRPGTSGTLNTGELFF. The CDR3 nucleotides are TGCGCCAGCAGCTCGAGACCCGGGACTAGCGGGACCCTGAACACCGGGGAGCTGTTTTTT. The rearrangement links TRBV5-1 to TRBJ2-2, with 13 positions matching TRBD2. V was pared by 3 bases and J by 1 base, with 12 bases of the junction left unmatched. Germline V gene data show CDR1 as SGHRS and CDR2 as YFSETQ. The CDR3 runs 20 residues. The full variable domain, completed using reference TRBV5-1 and TRBJ2-2, is KAGVTQTPRYLIKTRGQQVTLSCSPISGHRSVSWYQQTPGQGLQFLFEYFSETQRNKGNFPGRFSGRQFSNSRSEMNVSTLELGDSALYLCASSSRPGTSGTLNTGELFFGEGSRLTVL.

The genes are TRBV5-1 and TRBJ1-6, with a possible D match to TRBD1 (5 bases). CDR1 SGHRS and CDR2 YFSETQ come from the germline V gene. There are 16 residues in the CDR3. V shed 4 bases and J shed 7 bases, with 18 bases lying between them. This CDR3 reads CASSVGGGTGNSPLHF. CDR3 coding DNA: TGCGCCAGCAGCGTGGGCGGCGGGACTGGCAATTCACCCCTCCACTTT. Complete variable domain (other parts from reference TRBV5-1 and TRBJ1-6): KAGVTQTPRYLIKTRGQQVTLSCSPISGHRSVSWYQQTPGQGLQFLFEYFSETQRNKGNFPGRFSGRQFSNSRSEMNVSTLELGDSALYLCASSVGGGTGNSPLHFGNGTRLTVT.

A single count supports this clone. This chain uses TRBV7-9 with TRBJ1-5, with 7 bases identical to TRBD1. Looked up from germline, CDR1 is SEHNR and CDR2 is FQNEAQ (reference sequence). The ends lost 5 bases at V and 4 bases at J; junction bases unmatched: 8. This CDR3 spans 15 amino acids. The chain's CDR3 is CASSPGGGVNQPQHF. The CDR3 DNA reads as TGTGCCAGCAGCCCAGGGGGAGGTGTAAATCAGCCCCAGCATTTT.

The rearrangement links TRBV6-5 to TRBJ2-6; D unresolved. Trimming stripped 7 bases from V and 0 bases from J, with 7 bases between. This CDR3 region has 14 residues. From germline, CDR1 is MNHEY and CDR2 SVGAGI. CDR3 residues: CASNSNSGANVLTF. The CDR3 coding sequence is TGTGCCAGCAACAGCAACTCTGGGGCCAACGTCCTGACTTTC.

A single count supports this clone. The CDR3 DNA sequence: TGTGCCAGCAGTTCAACGCGGGGGATATACAATGAGCAGTTCTTC. The encoded protein is CASSSTRGIYNEQFF. This sequence joins TRBV27 and TRBJ2-1; 7 bases fit TRBD2. Germline assignment: CDR1 MNHEY and CDR2 SMNVEV (reference sequence). V was clipped by 4 bases and J by 4 bases; unmatched bases: 7. CDR3 length: 15 residues.

The CDR3 DNA reads as TGTGCCACCGATCAGGGTTCCTATGGCTACACCTTC. Translation: CATDQGSYGYTF. The chain combines TRBV18 with TRBJ1-2; maybe TRBD1 (5 bases). CDR1 and CDR2 from the germline V gene are KGHSH and LQKENI. The germline V and J ends were trimmed by 10 bases and 4 bases, with 13 bases remaining between them. The CDR3 runs 12 residues.

For the CDR3, the DNA is TGTGCCAGCAGCTCCCCCCAGGGACTAGCGGCTTACAATGAGCAGTTCTTC. Its translation: CASSSPQGLAAYNEQFF. V is TRBV7-9 and J is TRBJ2-1; 11 positions agree with TRBD2. This CDR3 contains 17 residues. The V segment lost 4 bases and the J segment 4 bases; nucleotides outside the gene matches: 9. Germline V CDR1 and CDR2: SEHNR, FQNEAQ (reference sequence).

The rearrangement joins TRBV27 to TRBJ2-1, with TRBD2 as a possible D gene (5 bases). The ends were cut back, 1 base at V and 3 bases at J, with 16 bases in the middle. The CDR3 has 17 amino acids. CDR1 MNHEY and CDR2 SMNVEV come from the germline V gene (reference sequence). The CDR3 bases are TGTGCCAGCAGTTTATGGGGAGACATCGTAAACTACAATGAGCAGTTCTTC. Amino acid sequence: CASSLWGDIVNYNEQFF.

The rearrangement uses TRBV24-1 and TRBJ1-1; the D gene is possibly TRBD1 (6 bases). V shed 4 bases and J shed 4 bases, with 12 bases lying between them. CDR1 is KGHDR and CDR2 is SFDVKD in the germline V gene. The CDR3 extends over 14 amino acids. This chain's CDR3 is CATSETQGGTEAFF. In DNA, the CDR3 is TGTGCCACCAGTGAAACACAGGGTGGCACTGAAGCTTTCTTT.

The rearrangement uses TRBV24-1 and TRBJ1-1, with D possibly matching TRBD1 (6 bases). The CDR3 extends over 16 amino acids. Germline CDR1 KGHDR, CDR2 SFDVKD. V was cut by 6 bases and J by 0 bases, with 16 bases left in between. CDR3 sequence reads: CATSLESDSLNTEAFF. The CDR3 DNA follows: TGTGCCACCAGTCTGGAGTCGGACAGCTTGAACACTGAAGCTTTCTTT.

In this sample, this clone turned up once. The chain combines TRBV6-1 with TRBJ1-5; D might be TRBD1 (5 bases). CDR1 and CDR2 (germline): MNHNS, SASEGT. The CDR3 runs to 16 residues. Deletions cut 2 bases from V and 4 bases from J, with 15 bases between. CDR3 protein: CASSEMALTENQPQHF. CDR3 DNA sequence: TGTGCCAGCAGTGAAATGGCTCTGACAGAAAATCAGCCCCAGCATTTT.

The CDR3 sequence is CASGRDYGGGTDTQYF. For the CDR3, the DNA is TGTGCTAGTGGCCGGGACTATGGCGGGGGGACAGATACGCAGTATTTT. The V gene is TRBV12-5, the J gene TRBJ2-3; TRBD2 aligns across 8 bases. V was pared by 6 bases and J by 3 bases, with 11 bases of the junction left unmatched. The CDR3 has 16 amino acids. CDR1 and CDR2 (germline): LGHNT, FRNRAP.

The chain links TRBV4-1 to TRBJ1-4; D gene unclear. The germline CDR1 and CDR2 sequences are MGHRA and YSYEKL. V was shortened by 4 bases and J by 8 bases, with 14 bases between the two germline ends. The length of the CDR3 is 14 residues. The chain's CDR3 is CASSLREGGEKLFF. The CDR3 region has the DNA TGCGCCAGCAGCCTCCGGGAAGGCGGAGAAAAACTGTTTTTT.

The rearrangement uses TRBV24-1 and TRBJ2-3; no firm D call. The V end was cut by 3 bases, the J end by 2 bases, with 5 bases between. Germline V gene data show CDR1 as KGHDR and CDR2 as SFDVKD. CDR3 length equals 13 residues. As DNA, the CDR3 is TGTGCCACCAGTGATCCTTCCACAGATACGCAGTATTTT. Its protein is CATSDPSTDTQYF.

The chain has TRBV11-2 and TRBJ1-6, with 8 bases fitting TRBD1. CDR1 SGHAT and CDR2 FQNNGV come from the germline V gene. The ends lost 1 base at V and 8 bases at J; junction bases unmatched: 4. The CDR3 sequence is 15 residues long. The CDR3 sequence: CASSLATTGDSPLHF. CDR3 nucleotide sequence: TGTGCCAGCAGCTTAGCTACGACAGGGGATTCACCCCTCCACTTT.

The chain combines TRBV18 with TRBJ2-7, with a weak D call TRBD2 (6 bases). V was pared by 3 bases and J by 0 bases, with 30 bases between. CDR1 KGHSH and CDR2 LQKENI come from the germline V gene. The CDR3 runs to 21 residues. The CDR3 spells CASSPLAPPASAMTSSYEQYF. Here the CDR3 DNA reads TGTGCCAGCTCACCCTTAGCTCCCCCGGCTAGCGCCATGACGAGCTCCTACGAGCAGTACTTC.

J is TRBJ1-1 and V is TRBV5-1; TRBD1 aligns across 12 bases. Germline V lookup: CDR1 SGHRS, CDR2 YFSETQ. This CDR3 contains 19 residues. The ends lost 5 bases at V and 0 bases at J; junction bases unmatched: 14. CDR3 in amino acids: CASSLLPGTGGRMNTEAFF. The CDR3 nucleotides are TGCGCCAGCAGTTTACTACCCGGGACAGGGGGCAGGATGAACACTGAAGCTTTCTTT. The variable domain in full, with the rest retrieved from reference TRBV5-1 and TRBJ1-1, is KAGVTQTPRYLIKTRGQQVTLSCSPISGHRSVSWYQQTPGQGLQFLFEYFSETQRNKGNFPGRFSGRQFSNSRSEMNVSTLELGDSALYLCASSLLPGTGGRMNTEAFFGQGTRLTVV.

This clone showed up just a few times. This chain links TRBV24-1 with TRBJ2-7; perhaps TRBD2 as D (5 bases). The ends were cut back, 6 bases at V and 1 base at J, with 15 bases in the middle. The CDR3 has 15 residues. Germline CDR1 is KGHDR and CDR2 is SFDVKD. The DNA of the CDR3 is TGTGCCACCAGTCCCGGAGGTACCCGGTCCTACGAGCAGTACTTC. Translated: CATSPGGTRSYEQYF.

V is TRBV10-2 and J is TRBJ1-6, with D possibly TRBD1 on 6 matching bases. The CDR3 is 13 residues long. V dropped 6 bases and J dropped 10 bases, with 13 bases sitting between them. Germline V lookup: CDR1 WSHSY, CDR2 SAAADI. The CDR3 sequence: CASSDRLGSPLHF. The CDR3, as DNA: TGCGCCAGCAGCGACAGGCTAGGATCACCCCTCCACTTT.

This clone has just a few counts. The chain couples TRBV5-1 to TRBJ2-2; 7 nucleotides align to TRBD2. The CDR3 length is 14 residues. Per germline, CDR1 SGHRS and CDR2 YFSETQ. Trimming cost V 4 bases and J 5 bases; bases outside gene matches: 5. CDR3 sequence (DNA): TGCGCCAGCAGCGACCCGGGAGGAACCGGGGAGCTGTTTTTT. Residues: CASSDPGGTGELFF.

The V gene is TRBV11-3, the J gene TRBJ2-5; TRBD1 might be the D (7 bases). This CDR3 is 14 amino acids long. Germline V gene lookup returns CDR1 SGHNT and CDR2 YENEEA. V was clipped by 5 bases and J by 5 bases, with 15 bases between them. The CDR3 DNA follows: TGTGCCAGCAGCGGCAGACAGGGAGGTGAGACCCAGTACTTC. Its protein product is CASSGRQGGETQYF. The variable domain in full, with the rest retrieved from reference TRBV11-3 and TRBJ2-5, is EAGVVQSPRYKIIEKKQPVAFWCNPISGHNTLYWYLQNLGQGPELLIRYENEEAVDDSQLPKDRFSAERLKGVDSTLKIQPAELGDSAVYLCASSGRQGGETQYFGPGTRLLVL.

The chain joins TRBV5-6 to TRBJ2-2; 9 nucleotides line up with TRBD2. The CDR3 is 15 residues long. Germline CDR1 reads SGHDT; CDR2 reads YYEEEE. V lost 7 bases to trimming and J lost 4 bases; unmatched junction nucleotides: 8. CDR3 in amino acids: CASASERGATGELFF. CDR3 sequence (DNA): TGTGCCAGCGCCTCCGAGCGGGGGGCCACCGGGGAGCTGTTTTTT.

This clone appeared a few times. The CDR3 DNA follows: TGTGCCAGCAGTTTCGGTTTTTCGGGTTCATATAATTCACCCCTCCACTTT. Protein sequence: CASSFGFSGSYNSPLHF. This chain joins TRBV21-1 and TRBJ1-6. TRBV21-1 is a pseudogene. The CDR3 runs 17 residues.

This clone was seen only a few times. The chain joins TRBV12-5 to TRBJ2-2, with no clear D. CDR1 and CDR2 from the germline V gene are LGHNT and FRNRAP. V gave up 2 bases and J gave up 4 bases, with 8 bases separating them. This CDR3 is built from 14 residues. The CDR3 nucleotides read TGTGCTAGTGGTTTGAGGTACAGCACCGGGGAGCTGTTTTTT. This codes for CASGLRYSTGELFF.

The rearrangement uses TRBV19 and TRBJ1-2, with 8 bases matching TRBD1. This CDR3 region has 14 residues. V gave up 3 bases and J gave up 8 bases; unmatched junction bases: 8. CDR1 is LNHDA, CDR2 SQIVND, per germline (reference sequence). The CDR3 DNA sequence: TGTGCCAGTAGTATGGACAGGGCCTCGAGCGGCTACACCTTC. Translation gives CASSMDRASSGYTF.

The chain uses TRBV27 and TRBJ1-1; D is perhaps TRBD1 (5 bases). The germline CDR1 and CDR2 sequences are MNHEY and SMNVEV (reference sequence). CDR3 length equals 13 residues. Between the trimmed V and J ends, which lost 4 bases and 11 bases, there was a span of 17 bases. CDR3 loop: CASSSSQGQAAFF. The CDR3 region has the DNA TGTGCCAGCAGTTCGAGCCAGGGTCAGGCGGCTTTCTTT.